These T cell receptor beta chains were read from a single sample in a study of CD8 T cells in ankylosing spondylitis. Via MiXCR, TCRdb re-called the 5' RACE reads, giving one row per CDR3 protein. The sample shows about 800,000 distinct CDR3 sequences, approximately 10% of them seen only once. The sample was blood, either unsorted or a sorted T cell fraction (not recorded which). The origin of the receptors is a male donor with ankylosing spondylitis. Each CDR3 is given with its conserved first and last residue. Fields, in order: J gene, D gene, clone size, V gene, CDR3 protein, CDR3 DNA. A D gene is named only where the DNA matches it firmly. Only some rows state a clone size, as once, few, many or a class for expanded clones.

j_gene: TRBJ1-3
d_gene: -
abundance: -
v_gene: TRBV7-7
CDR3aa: CASSFSYGNTIYF
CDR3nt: TGTGCTAGCAGCTTCTCCTACGGAAACACCATATATTTT

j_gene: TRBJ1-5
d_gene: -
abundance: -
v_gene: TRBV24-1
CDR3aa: CATSDSTTGQPQHF
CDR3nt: TGTGCCACCAGTGATTCGACCACGGGGCAGCCCCAGCATTTT

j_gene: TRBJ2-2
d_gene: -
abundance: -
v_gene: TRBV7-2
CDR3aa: CASRITGELFF
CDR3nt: TGTGCCAGCAGAATAACCGGGGAGCTGTTTTTT

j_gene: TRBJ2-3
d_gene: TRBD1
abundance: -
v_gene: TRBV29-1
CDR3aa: CSVTRTGGADTQYF
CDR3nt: TGCAGCGTTACCCGGACAGGGGGGGCAGATACGCAGTATTTT

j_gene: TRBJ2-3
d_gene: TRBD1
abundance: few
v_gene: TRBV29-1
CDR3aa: CSVEEGFRGRDTQYF
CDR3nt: TGCAGCGTTGAGGAAGGTTTCAGGGGGCGGGATACGCAGTATTTT

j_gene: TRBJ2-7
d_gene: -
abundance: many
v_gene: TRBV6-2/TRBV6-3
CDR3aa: CASRRTVSSYEQYF
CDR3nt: TGTGCCAGCAGACGGACAGTGAGCTCCTACGAGCAGTACTTC

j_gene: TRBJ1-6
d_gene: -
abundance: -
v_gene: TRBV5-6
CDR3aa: CASAGRDNSPLHF
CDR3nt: TGTGCCAGCGCCGGGAGAGATAATTCACCCCTCCACTTT

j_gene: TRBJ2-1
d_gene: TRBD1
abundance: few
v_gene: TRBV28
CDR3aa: CASSPLTGFYNEQFF
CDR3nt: TGTGCCAGCAGTCCGCTGACAGGGTTTTACAATGAGCAGTTCTTC

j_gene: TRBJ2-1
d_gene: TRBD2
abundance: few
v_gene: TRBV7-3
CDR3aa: CASRASGGYNEQFF
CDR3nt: TGTGCCAGCAGGGCTAGCGGGGGATACAATGAGCAGTTCTTC

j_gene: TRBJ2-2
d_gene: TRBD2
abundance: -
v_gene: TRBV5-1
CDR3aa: CASSPGLADYTGELFF
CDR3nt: TGCGCCAGCAGCCCGGGACTAGCGGATTACACCGGGGAGCTGTTTTTT

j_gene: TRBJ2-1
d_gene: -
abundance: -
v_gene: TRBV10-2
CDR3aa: CASSVSYYEQFF
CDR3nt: TGCGCCAGCAGCGTGTCCTACTATGAGCAGTTCTTC

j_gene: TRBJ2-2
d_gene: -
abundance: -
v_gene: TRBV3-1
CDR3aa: CASSQAGLDGELFF
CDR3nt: TGTGCCAGCAGCCAAGCAGGGTTGGACGGGGAGCTGTTTTTT

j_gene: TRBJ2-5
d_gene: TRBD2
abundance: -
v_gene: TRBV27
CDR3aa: CASSLSVKTSEETQYF
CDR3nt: TGTGCCAGCAGTTTATCGGTCAAGACTAGCGAAGAGACCCAGTACTTC

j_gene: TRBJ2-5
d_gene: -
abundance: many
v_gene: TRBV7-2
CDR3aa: CASSLRTAGETQYF
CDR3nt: TGTGCCAGCAGCTTAAGGACAGCCGGAGAGACCCAGTACTTC

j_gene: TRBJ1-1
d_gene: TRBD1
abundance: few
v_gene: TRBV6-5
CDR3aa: CAIRQGTEAFF
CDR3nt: TGTGCCATCAGACAGGGGACTGAAGCTTTCTTT

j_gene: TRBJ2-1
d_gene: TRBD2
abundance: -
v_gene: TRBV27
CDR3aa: CASSLFTSGIYNEQFF
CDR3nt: TGTGCCAGCAGTTTATTTACTAGCGGGATCTACAATGAGCAGTTCTTC

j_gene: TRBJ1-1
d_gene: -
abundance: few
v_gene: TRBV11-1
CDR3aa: CASSHSSVTEAFF
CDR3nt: TGTGCCAGCAGCCACAGCAGCGTCACTGAAGCTTTCTTT

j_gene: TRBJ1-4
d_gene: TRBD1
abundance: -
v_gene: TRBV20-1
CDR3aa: CSSEGTGDKLFF
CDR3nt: TGCAGTTCCGAAGGGACAGGGGACAAACTGTTTTTT

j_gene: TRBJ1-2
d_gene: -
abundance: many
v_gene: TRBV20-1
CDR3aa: CSASISINYGYTF
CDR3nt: TGCAGTGCTAGTATCAGCATTAACTATGGCTACACCTTC

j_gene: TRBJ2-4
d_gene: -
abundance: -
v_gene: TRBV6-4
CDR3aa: CASSDSKGAKNIQYF
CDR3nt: TGTGCCAGCAGTGACTCGAAGGGGGCCAAAAACATTCAGTACTTC

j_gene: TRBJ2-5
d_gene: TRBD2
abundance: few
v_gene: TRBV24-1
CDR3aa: CATSDLKGLQETQYF
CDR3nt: TGTGCCACCAGTGATTTAAAGGGACTACAAGAGACCCAGTACTTC

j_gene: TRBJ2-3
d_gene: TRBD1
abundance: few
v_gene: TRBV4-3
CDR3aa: CASSRWGQGSTDTQYF
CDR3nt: TGCGCCAGCAGCCGGTGGGGACAGGGAAGCACAGATACGCAGTATTTT

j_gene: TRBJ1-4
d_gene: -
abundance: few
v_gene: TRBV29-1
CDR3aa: CSALTVFATNEKLFF
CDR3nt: TGCAGCGCCTTGACAGTCTTTGCAACTAATGAAAAACTGTTTTTT

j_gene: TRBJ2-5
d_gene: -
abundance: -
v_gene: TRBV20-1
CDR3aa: CSAPGAFQETQYF
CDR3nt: TGCAGTGCTCCTGGGGCTTTCCAAGAGACCCAGTACTTC

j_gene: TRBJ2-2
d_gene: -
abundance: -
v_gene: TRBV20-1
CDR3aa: CSAGGTDNTGELFF
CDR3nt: TGCAGTGCTGGCGGGACAGATAACACCGGGGAGCTGTTTTTT

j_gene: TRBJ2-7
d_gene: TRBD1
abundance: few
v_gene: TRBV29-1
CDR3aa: CSVAGTGPYEQYF
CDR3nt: TGCAGCGTTGCTGGGACAGGACCCTACGAGCAGTACTTC

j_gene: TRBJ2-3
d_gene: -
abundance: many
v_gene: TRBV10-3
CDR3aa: CAISESVLSTDTQYF
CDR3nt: TGTGCCATCAGTGAGTCGGTTCTTAGCACAGATACGCAGTATTTT

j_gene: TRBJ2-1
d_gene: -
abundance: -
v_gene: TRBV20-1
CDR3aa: CSARDPGPTSYNEQFF
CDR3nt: TGCAGTGCTAGAGATCCAGGTCCAACCTCCTACAATGAGCAGTTCTTC

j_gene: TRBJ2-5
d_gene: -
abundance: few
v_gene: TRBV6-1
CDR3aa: CASSQRTVQETQYF
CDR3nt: TGTGCCAGCAGTCAAAGGACAGTCCAAGAGACCCAGTACTTC

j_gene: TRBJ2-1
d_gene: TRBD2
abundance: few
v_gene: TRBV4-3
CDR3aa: CASSQGVTSGRLSYNEQFF
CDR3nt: TGCGCCAGCAGCCAAGGTGTAACTAGCGGGAGGCTATCCTACAATGAGCAGTTCTTC

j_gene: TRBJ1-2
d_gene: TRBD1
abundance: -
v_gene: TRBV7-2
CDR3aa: CASSRQGAGGYTF
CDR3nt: TGTGCCAGCAGTCGACAGGGGGCTGGGGGCTACACCTTC

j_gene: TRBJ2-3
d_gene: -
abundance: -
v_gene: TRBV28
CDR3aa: CASSGVPRFGGQYF
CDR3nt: TGTGCCAGCAGTGGCGTTCCCCGCTTCGGAGGGCAGTATTTT

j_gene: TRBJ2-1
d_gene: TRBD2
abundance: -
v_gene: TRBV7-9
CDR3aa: CASRQAPGGTTNEQFF
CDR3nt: TGTGCCAGCAGACAAGCCCCGGGGGGAACCACCAATGAGCAGTTCTTC

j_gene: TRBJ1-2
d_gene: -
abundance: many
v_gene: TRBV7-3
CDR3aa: CASSLFNVKYTF
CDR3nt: TGTGCCAGCAGCTTATTTAACGTCAAGTACACCTTC

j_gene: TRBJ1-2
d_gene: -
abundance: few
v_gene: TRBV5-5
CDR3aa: CASSSQGMTFDGYTF
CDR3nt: TGTGCCAGCAGCTCTCAGGGGATGACCTTCGATGGCTACACCTTC

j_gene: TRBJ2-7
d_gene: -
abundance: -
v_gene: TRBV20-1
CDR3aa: CSARIIGSYEQYF
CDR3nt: TGCAGTGCTAGAATTATTGGTTCCTACGAGCAGTACTTC

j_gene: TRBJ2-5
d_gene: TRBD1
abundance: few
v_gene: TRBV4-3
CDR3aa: CASSQASVTGEETQYF
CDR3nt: TGCGCCAGCAGCCAAGCTAGCGTGACAGGGGAAGAGACCCAGTACTTC

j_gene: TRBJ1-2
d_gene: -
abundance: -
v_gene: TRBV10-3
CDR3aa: CATLSGTYKNYGYTF
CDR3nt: TGTGCCACCCTATCCGGGACGTATAAAAACTATGGCTACACCTTC

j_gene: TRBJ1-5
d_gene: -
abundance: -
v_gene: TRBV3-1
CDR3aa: CASAHNQPQHF
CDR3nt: TGTGCTAGTGCCCATAATCAGCCCCAGCATTTT

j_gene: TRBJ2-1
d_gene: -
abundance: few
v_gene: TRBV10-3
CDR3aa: CAISDIWDYNEQFF
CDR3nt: TGTGCCATCAGTGATATTTGGGATTACAATGAGCAGTTCTTC

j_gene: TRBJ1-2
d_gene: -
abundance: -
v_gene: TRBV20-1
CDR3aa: CSARTGASNYGYTF
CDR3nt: TGCAGTGCTAGGACAGGAGCTTCTAACTATGGCTACACCTTC

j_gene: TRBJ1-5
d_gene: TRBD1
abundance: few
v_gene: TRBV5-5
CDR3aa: CASSFGTGEYQPQHF
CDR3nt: TGTGCCAGCAGCTTTGGGACAGGGGAATATCAGCCCCAGCATTTT